This T cell receptor (beta chain) came from a study of blood T cell repertoires in COVID-19. Whole-study context: T cells, B-cell-depleted T cells, or PBMCs provided the cDNA or gDNA that served as material.

This CDR3 has 13 residues. Germline CDR1 reads MNHEY; CDR2 reads SVGAGI. V was pared by 7 bases and J by 3 bases, with 9 bases between. In its sample, this clone was seen a few times. The assay was immunoSEQ multiplex PCR, and TCRdb's table has in-frame clones only and misses some. Of about 300,000 clones listed, approximately 85% are singletons. The sample comprised peripheral blood. The gene calls are TRBV6-5 and TRBJ1-4; D possibly corresponds to TRBD1 (5 bases). The clonotype comes from a woman aged 45 to 65 with acute or convalescent COVID-19. Here the CDR3 DNA reads TGTGCCAGCAAGGGGATGCCTAATGAAAAACTGTTTTTT. Amino acids: CASKGMPNEKLFF.